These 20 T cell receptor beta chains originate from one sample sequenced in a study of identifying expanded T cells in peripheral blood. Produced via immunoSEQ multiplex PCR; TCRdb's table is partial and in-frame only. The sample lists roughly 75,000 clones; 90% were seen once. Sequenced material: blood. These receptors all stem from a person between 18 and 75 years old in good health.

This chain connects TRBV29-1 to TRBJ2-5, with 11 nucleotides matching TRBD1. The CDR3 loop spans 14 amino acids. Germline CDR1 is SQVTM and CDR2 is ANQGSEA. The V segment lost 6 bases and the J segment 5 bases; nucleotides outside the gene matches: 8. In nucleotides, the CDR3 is TGCAGCGTGACGGGACAGGGGGTTTTGGAGACCCAGTACTTC. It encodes CSVTGQGVLETQYF.

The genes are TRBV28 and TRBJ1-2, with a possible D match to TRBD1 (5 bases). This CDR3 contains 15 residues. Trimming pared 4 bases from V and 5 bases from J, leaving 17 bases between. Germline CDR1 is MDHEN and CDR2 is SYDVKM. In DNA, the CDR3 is TGTGCCAGCAGTTCGAGCGGGGGTGGGGTTTATGGCTACACCTTC. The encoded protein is CASSSSGGGVYGYTF.

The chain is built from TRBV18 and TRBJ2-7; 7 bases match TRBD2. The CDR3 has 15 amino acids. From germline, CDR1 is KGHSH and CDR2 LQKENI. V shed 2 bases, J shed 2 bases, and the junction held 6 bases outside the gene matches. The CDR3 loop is CASSPGLAEAYEQYF. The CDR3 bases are TGTGCCAGCTCACCAGGGCTAGCGGAAGCCTACGAGCAGTACTTC.

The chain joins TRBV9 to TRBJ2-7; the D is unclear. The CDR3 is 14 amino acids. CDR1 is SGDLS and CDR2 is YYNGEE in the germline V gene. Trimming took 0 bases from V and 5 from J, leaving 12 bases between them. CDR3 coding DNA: TGTGCCAGCAGCGTAGTGGTAGGGCAGCACGAGCAGTACTTC. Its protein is CASSVVVGQHEQYF.

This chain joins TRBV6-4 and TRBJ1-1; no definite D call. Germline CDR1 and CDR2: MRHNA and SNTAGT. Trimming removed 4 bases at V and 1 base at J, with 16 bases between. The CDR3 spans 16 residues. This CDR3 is CASSASHQDTNTEAFF. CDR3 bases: TGTGCCAGCAGTGCCTCGCATCAGGATACGAACACTGAAGCTTTCTTT.

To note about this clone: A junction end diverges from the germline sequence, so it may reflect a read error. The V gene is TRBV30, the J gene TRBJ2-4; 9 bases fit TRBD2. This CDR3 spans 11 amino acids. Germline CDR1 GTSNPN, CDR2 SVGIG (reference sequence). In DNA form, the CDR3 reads TGTGCCTGGTCGGGCGGGGGGGCTCTAGGGTTC. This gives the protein CAWSGGGALGF.

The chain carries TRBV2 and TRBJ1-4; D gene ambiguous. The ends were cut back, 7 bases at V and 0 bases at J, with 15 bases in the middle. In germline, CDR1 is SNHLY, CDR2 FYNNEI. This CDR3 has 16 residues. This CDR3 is CASTKLLEATNEKLFF. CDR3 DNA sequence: TGTGCCAGCACCAAGCTTTTGGAGGCAACTAATGAAAAACTGTTTTTT.

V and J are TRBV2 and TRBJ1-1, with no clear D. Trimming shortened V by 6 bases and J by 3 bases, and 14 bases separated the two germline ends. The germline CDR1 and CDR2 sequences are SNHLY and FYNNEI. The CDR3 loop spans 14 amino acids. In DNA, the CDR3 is TGTGCCAGCAGGGTGGACTTCCGGGACACTGAAGCTTTCTTT. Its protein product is CASRVDFRDTEAFF.

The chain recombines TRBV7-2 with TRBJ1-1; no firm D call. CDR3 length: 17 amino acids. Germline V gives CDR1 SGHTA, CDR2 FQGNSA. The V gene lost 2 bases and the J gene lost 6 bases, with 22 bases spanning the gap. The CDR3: CASSLKALYQSQAEAFF. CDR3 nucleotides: TGTGCCAGCAGCTTAAAGGCCCTATACCAATCTCAGGCTGAAGCTTTCTTT.

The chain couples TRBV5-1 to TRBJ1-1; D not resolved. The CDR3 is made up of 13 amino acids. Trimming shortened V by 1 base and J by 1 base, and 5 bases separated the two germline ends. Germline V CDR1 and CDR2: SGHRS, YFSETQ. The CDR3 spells CASSLTANTEAFF. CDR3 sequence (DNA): TGCGCCAGCAGCTTGACAGCGAACACTGAAGCTTTCTTT.

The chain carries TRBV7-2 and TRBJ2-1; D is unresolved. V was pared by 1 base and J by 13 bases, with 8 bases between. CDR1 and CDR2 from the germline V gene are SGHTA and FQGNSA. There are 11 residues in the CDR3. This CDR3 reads CASSLGTLQFF. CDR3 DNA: TGTGCCAGCAGCTTAGGAACTCTTCAGTTCTTC.

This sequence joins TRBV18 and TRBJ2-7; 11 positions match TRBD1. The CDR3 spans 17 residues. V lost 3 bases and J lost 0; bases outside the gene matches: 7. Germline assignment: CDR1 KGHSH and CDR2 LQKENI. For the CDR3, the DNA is TGTGCCAGCTCACCCTTCCCCGGGACAGGGGGCTCCTACGAGCAGTACTTC. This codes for CASSPFPGTGGSYEQYF. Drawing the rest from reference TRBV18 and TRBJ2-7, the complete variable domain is NAGVMQNPRHLVRRRGQEARLRCSPMKGHSHVYWYRQLPEEGLKFMVYLQKENIIDESGMPKERFSAEFPKEGPSILRIQQVVRGDSAAYFCASSPFPGTGGSYEQYFGPGTRLTVT.

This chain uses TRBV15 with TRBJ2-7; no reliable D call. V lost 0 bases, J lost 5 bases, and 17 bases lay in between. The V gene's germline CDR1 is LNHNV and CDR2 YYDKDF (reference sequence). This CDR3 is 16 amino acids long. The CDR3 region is CATSRDLIVFSHEQYF. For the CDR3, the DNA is TGTGCCACCAGCAGAGACCTCATAGTCTTTTCCCACGAGCAGTACTTC.

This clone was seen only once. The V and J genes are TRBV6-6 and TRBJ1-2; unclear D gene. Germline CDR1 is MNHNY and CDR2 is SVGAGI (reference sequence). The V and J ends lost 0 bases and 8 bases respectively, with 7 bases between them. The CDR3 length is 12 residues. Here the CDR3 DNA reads TGTGCCAGCAGTTACTCAGCTCTGGGCTACACCTTC. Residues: CASSYSALGYTF.

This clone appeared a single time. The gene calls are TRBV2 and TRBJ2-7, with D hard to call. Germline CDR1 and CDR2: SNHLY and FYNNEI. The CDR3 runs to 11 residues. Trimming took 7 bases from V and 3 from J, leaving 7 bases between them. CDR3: CASTPSYEQYF. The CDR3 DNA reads TGTGCCAGCACCCCGAGCTACGAGCAGTACTTC.

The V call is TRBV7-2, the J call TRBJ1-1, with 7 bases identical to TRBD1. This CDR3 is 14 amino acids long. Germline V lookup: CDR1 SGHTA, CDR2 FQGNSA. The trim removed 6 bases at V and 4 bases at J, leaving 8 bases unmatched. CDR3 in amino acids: CASRPYQGGTEAFF. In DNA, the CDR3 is TGTGCCAGCAGGCCGTATCAGGGGGGCACTGAAGCTTTCTTT.

The CDR3 here is CASSPSGGHTEAFF. The CDR3 region has the DNA TGTGCCAGCAGCCCCTCCGGGGGCCACACTGAAGCTTTCTTT. This chain links TRBV14 with TRBJ1-1, with D possibly matching TRBD1 (6 bases). CDR1 and CDR2 from the germline V gene are SGHDN and FVKESK. The CDR3 has 14 amino acids. Deletions cut 4 bases from V and 3 bases from J, with 12 bases between.

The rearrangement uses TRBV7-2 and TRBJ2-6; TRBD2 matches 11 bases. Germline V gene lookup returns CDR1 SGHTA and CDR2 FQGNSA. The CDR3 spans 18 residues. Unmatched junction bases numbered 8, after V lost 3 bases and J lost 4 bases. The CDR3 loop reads CASSFRVAGGRGANVLTF. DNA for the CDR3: TGTGCCAGCAGCTTCCGGGTAGCGGGGGGGCGCGGGGCCAACGTCCTGACTTTC.

The chain's CDR3 is CASSERDYPQFF. The CDR3 DNA is TGTGCCAGCAGTGAACGAGACTACCCTCAGTTCTTC. The chain carries TRBV2 and TRBJ2-1; a weak D match, TRBD2 (5 bases). Per germline, CDR1 SNHLY and CDR2 FYNNEI. The length of the CDR3 is 12 residues. The V end lost 2 bases, the J end lost 13 bases, and 12 bases lay between the germline ends.

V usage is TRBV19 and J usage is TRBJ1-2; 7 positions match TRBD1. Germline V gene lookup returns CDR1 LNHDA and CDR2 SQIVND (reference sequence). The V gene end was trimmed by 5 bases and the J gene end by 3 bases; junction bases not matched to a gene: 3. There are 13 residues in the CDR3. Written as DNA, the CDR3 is TGTGCCAGTAGTCAGGGGGTGCACTATGGCTACACCTTC. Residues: CASSQGVHYGYTF.